Sequencing of this TCR beta chain was carried out in a study of blood T cell repertoires in COVID-19. Overall study context: Nucleic acid was either cDNA or gDNA, and it came from T cells, B-cell-depleted T cells, or PBMCs.

Sequenced by immunoSEQ multiplex PCR; TCRdb stores in-frame clones only, minus some. Here the sample spans 230,000 or so clones, 75% to 90% being singletons. Everyone who took part was roughly 18 to 100 years old, and they came from about 25 US areas. Trimming shortened V by 7 bases and J by 1 base, and 14 bases separated the two germline ends. CDR1 and CDR2 from the germline V gene are SGHTA and FQGNSA. CDR3 length: 14 residues. The sequence was collected from a middle-aged woman with acute COVID-19. Sequenced: PBMCs or T cells enriched from blood (not recorded which). The chain has TRBV7-2 and TRBJ2-7, with D perhaps TRBD1 (5 bases). The CDR3 spells CASTTGPSSYEQYF. The DNA for the CDR3 is TGTGCCAGCACTACAGGACCTTCTTCCTACGAGCAGTACTTC. Full variable domain (outside the CDR3, taken from reference TRBV7-2 and TRBJ2-7): GAGVSQSPSNKVTEKGKDVELRCDPISGHTALYWYRQSLGQGLEFLIYFQGNSAPDKSGLPSDRFSAERTGGSVSTLTIQRTQQEDSAVYLCASTTGPSSYEQYFGPGTRLTVT.